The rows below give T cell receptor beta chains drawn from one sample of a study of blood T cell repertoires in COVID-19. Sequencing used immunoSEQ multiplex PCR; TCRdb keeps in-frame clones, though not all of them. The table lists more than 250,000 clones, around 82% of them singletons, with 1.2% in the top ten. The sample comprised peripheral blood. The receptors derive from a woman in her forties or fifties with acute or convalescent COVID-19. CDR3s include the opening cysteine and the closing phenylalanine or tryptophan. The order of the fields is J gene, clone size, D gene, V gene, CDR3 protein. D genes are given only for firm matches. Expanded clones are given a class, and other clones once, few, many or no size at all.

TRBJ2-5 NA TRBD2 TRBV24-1 CATSDPTSGGFQETQYF
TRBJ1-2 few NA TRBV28 CATLKAEGGHDGYTF
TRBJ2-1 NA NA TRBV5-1 CASSFGPTGIYNEQFF
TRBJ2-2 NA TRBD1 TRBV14 CASRRDSNTGELFF
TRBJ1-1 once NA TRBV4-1 CASRRQATNTEAFF
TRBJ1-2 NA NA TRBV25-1 CASSEGQVYGYTF
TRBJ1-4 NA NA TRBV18 CASSSLPRVGTNEKLFF
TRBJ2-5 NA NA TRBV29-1 CSVFRGLPQETQYF
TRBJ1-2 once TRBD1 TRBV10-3 CAISVNTGQANLYGYTF
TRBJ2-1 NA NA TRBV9 CASSVGLLNEQFF
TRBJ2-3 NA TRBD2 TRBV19 CASSGGTSGTPSTDTQYF
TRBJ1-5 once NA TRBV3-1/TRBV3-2 CASSQQPRTPYSNQPQHF
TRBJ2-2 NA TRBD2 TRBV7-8 CASRLIQVQASGRVTGELFF
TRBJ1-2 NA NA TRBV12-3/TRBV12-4 CASSLAQNYGYTF
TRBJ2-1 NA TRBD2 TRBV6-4 CASRGTSVGEQFF
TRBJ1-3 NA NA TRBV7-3 CASSLTGGAGNTIYF
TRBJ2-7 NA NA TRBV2 CASRDDTTYEQYF
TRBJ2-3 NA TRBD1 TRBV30 CAWSGPGGTSTDTQYF
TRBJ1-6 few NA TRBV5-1 CASSLEAGTSPLHF
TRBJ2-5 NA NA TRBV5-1 CASSLAGTGETQYF
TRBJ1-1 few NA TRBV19 CASSIESGLGSPGAEAFF
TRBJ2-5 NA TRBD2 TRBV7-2 CASSLVRLAGGLETQYF
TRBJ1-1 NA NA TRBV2 CASSERYEAFF
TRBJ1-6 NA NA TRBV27 CASRSPEGDSPLHF
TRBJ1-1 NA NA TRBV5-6 CASSTLRQAAEAFF
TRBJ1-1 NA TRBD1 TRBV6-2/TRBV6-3 CASSQGQGGVENTEAFF
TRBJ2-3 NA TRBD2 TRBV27 CASSPRGSGSRDTQYF
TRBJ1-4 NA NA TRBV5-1 CASSLVQGPTNEKLFF
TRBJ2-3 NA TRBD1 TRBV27 CASSLGQGGYTQYF
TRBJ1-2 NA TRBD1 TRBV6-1 CASSEAVTGVGGYTF
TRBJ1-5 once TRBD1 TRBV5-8 CASDRDPKIYSNQPQHF
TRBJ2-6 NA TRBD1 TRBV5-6 CASSWDRGSGANVLTF
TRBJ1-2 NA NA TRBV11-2 CASSLDRVAGYTF
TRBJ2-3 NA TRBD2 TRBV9 CASSVAGEGDTQYF
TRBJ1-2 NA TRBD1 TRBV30 CAWSVPGTGKGYTF
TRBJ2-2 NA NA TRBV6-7 CASARQSNTGELFF
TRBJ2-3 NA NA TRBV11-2 CASRLDTRTDTQYF
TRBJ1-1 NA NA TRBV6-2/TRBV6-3 CASSYYTLGQVNTEAFF
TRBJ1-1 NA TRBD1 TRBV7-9 CASSAIQGTEAFF
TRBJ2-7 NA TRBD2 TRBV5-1 CASSPAQGLAGTYEQYF
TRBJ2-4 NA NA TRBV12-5 CASAFDRAKNIQYF
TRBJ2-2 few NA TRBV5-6 CASSLQYTGELFF
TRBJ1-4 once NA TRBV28 CASSPRAEKLFF
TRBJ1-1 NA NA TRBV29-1 CRGGGGGIGNTEAFF
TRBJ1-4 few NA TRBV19 CASSLQGYEKLFF
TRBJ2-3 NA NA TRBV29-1 CSANRVPPDTQYF
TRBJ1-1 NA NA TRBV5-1 CASSDHRVGNTEAFF
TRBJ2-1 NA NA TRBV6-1 CASSEQGEQFF
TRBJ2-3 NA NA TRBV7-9 CASKEGSSTDTQYF
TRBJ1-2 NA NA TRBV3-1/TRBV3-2 CASSQLVSGYGYTF
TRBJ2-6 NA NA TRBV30 CACPPGIWAGANVLTF
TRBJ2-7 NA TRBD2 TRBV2 CASSRAGRGYEQYF
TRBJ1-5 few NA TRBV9 CASSVGGIRPQHF
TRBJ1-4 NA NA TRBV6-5 CASRARGSNEKLFF
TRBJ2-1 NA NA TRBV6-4 CASSDGANEQFF
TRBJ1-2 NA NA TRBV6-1 CASSEEAGGTF
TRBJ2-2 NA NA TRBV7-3 CASSPIQGGGELFF
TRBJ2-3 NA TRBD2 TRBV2 CASSVRRVAGGAQDTQYF
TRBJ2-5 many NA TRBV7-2 CASSPGQTQYF
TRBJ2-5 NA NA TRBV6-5 CASSYDRETQYF